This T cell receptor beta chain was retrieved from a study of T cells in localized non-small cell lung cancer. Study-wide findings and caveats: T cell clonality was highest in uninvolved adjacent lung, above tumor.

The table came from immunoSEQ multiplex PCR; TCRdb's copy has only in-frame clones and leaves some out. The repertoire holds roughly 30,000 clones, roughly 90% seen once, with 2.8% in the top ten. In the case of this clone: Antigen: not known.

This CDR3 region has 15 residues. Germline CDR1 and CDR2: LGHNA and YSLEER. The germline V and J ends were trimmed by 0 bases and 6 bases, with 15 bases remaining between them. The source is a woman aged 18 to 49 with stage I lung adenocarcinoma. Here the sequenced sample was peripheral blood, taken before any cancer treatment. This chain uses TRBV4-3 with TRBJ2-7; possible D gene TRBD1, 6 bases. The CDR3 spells CASSQDLRQGPEQYF. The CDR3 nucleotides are TGCGCCAGCAGCCAAGATCTCCGGCAGGGGCCCGAGCAGTACTTC.